The entry below describes one T cell receptor beta chain. The sample holds a few counts of this clonotype. No antigen is known for it. The record has no base qualities; no much larger clone is one base away. The entry originates in a study of blood T cells in healthy people across ages (dated by TCRdb to the mid-2010s). A note on the overall study: In model experiments, template switching captured roughly one uniquely barcoded TCR beta cDNA molecule for every two T cells. Four age groups were formed from the donors: young (average about 17 years), middle-aged (around 39), aged (over 55) and long-lived (82). Two additional independent replicas of 1 million unique cDNA reads from the same blood draw were analyzed for two donors (one aged 18 to 29 and one aged 80 or older). Age-related changes in TCR beta repertoire diversity were measured in the study by deep sequencing normalized with unique cDNA molecular identifiers. What the work shows at the level of the full study, not this receptor alone: Because donor CMV infection status was unknown, age-related changes in expanded clonotypes were potentially confounded. Because profiling used bulk unsorted PBMCs, naive and antigen-experienced compartments could not be compared conclusively. As age increased, observed TCR beta diversity per million T cells dropped in a roughly linear way, and a significant reduction was already evident by age 40. Compared with the aged group, the long-lived group had more naive CD4+ T cells, fewer expanded clones and increased TCR diversity, suggesting age selection. Estimates of total diversity based on one million sequenced T cells were regarded as lower bounds and as underestimates. A strong correlation was found between observed TCR beta diversity and the percentage of naive T cells measured by flow cytometry.

The donors were about 40 Caucasian individuals from Russia, aged roughly 6 to 100 years, who were systemically healthy. Roughly 10 milliliters of peripheral blood were drawn from each donor into EDTA-treated Vacutainer tubes. Ficoll-Paque density-gradient centrifugation was used to isolate PBMCs, with at least 7 million per sample. Trizol reagent was used to extract total RNA from the PBMCs, yielding at least 5.5 micrograms per sample. Naive CD45RAhigh/CD27high T cell percentages were measured by flow cytometry on a PBMC aliquot from every donor. At the junction V is shortened by 0 bases and J by 9 bases; bases outside the gene matches: 8. Its CDR3 holds 16 amino acids, cysteine through phenylalanine. Kept here is only the CDR3 DNA, which spans 48 bases and is read in frame from base 1. Looking up the germline V gene yields CDR1 LGHNA and CDR2 YNFKEQ. Libraries were prepared through 5' RACE. Sequencing was carried out with an Illumina HiSeq 2500. A second PCR of 7 to 11 cycles was performed with a sample-barcoded 5' primer and a J-beta primer mix. A template-switch 5' adaptor carrying 12 random nucleotides introduced a unique molecular identifier onto each TCR beta cDNA molecule. Each sample yielded at least 3 million CDR3-containing paired-end reads. First-strand cDNA synthesis was performed from all RNA using the Mint cDNA synthesis kit, with priming by a TRBC-specific oligonucleotide. After uracil-DNA glycosylase treatment, a first 18-cycle PCR used universal primers M1SS and BC2_uni_R on all cDNA. On the authors' methods: For normalization, 1 million high-quality reads were randomly selected from each sample, with every read carrying a distinct molecular identifier. Reads sharing molecular identifiers were discarded rather than binned into consensus sequences. MiTCR, set to a Q25 quality threshold and the strictest error-elimination algorithm, was used for CDR3 identification, clonotype clustering and error correction. Lower-bound total TCR beta diversity was estimated with a nonparametric unseen species model using Euler transformation. TCRdb handled the public reads itself, with Q25 trimming in fastp and clone calling in MiXCR, and kept productive beta chains. Rows are unified per CDR3 protein, each entry keeping the most common DNA and genes. These V and J calls rely on TCRdb rather than the paper's analysis. Across this sample there are some 760,000 distinct CDR3 sequences, with roughly 25% seen only once. The ten largest account for more than 8.5% of the sample.

These data were also filed under a second study, of T cells of mothers and their children. Drawing on the second study: Nine systemically healthy Caucasian individuals served as donors, namely three mothers together with their six children. cDNA synthesis used all of the extracted RNA, with 1.5 ug of RNA in each 15 ul reaction. In the second PCR, the M1S primer added sample barcodes and 2-4 random nucleotides. Over 8 million TCR beta CDR3 reads were obtained for each mother, and approximately 2.9 million reads were obtained for each child. TCR recombination output is similarly shaped by thymic selection in related and unrelated pairs, with a minor effect exerted by inherited differences. Normalized repertoire overlap in related mother-child pairs was always slightly higher than in unrelated mother-child pairs, but the difference was never significant. Persistent microchimeric T cell clones were not detected, at a sensitivity of approximately 93 clones per million clonotypes. The study used deep NGS to compare TCR beta repertoires of mothers and children, seeking features distinguishing related mother-child pairs from unrelated individuals. The mean age was 40 +/- 4 years for the mothers and approximately 11 +/- 4 years for the children. Libraries were sequenced on Illumina HiSeq 2000 with 100+100 nt paired-end reads after adapter ligation with NEBNext reagents. To prevent cross-contamination, the mother and child libraries were prepared one month apart and sequenced in separate runs. For each donor, between about 450,000 and 2,300,000 distinct TCR beta clonotypes were identified. Naive TCR beta clonotypes were estimated from low-frequency clonotypes matched to each donor's FACS-determined naive share, without sorting.

The clonotype comes from a boy aged 5-17 years in good health. The sequence is built from TRBV4-2 and TRBJ1-4, with 9 bases aligning to TRBD1. Sequenced sample: blood. The CDR3 loop reads CASSQDSGQGLKKLFF. The bases read TGTGCCAGCAGCCAAGATTCGGGACAGGGACTGAAAAAACTGTTTTTT.